The clone carrying this T cell receptor (beta chain) was recorded a few times. The authors prepared the TCRbeta library with unique molecular identifiers. From the PCR reads, TCRdb called clonotypes with MiXCR, one entry per CDR3 protein. The sample has some 640,000 distinct CDR3 sequences; 16% are singletons. The CDR3 extends over 15 amino acids. The V gene lost 10 bases and the J gene lost 0 bases, with 15 bases spanning the gap. Germline V gives CDR1 LNHDA, CDR2 SQIVND (reference sequence). These data come from a study of T-cell reconstitution after alpha-beta-depleted transplantation in children. The TCR was taken from a human donor who donated a stem cell graft to a child with acute myeloid leukemia. The V call is TRBV19, the J call TRBJ1-4, with D tentatively TRBD1 (5 bases). Sequences were derived from PBMCs from the stem cell graft donor, sampled from the stem cell graft. This chain's CDR3 is CATQGSRTTNEKLFF. As DNA, the CDR3 is TGTGCCACGCAGGGCAGTAGGACAACTAATGAAAAACTGTTTTTT.